Below, 26 T cell receptor beta chains from the same sample are listed, as sequenced in a study of regulatory T cells in long-lasting Graves disease. Time point described: newly diagnosed GD, antithyroid drugs for less than 3 months. PBMCs were the source of the RNA used for TCR sequencing. Construction of TCR beta libraries relied on iRepertoire HTBI primers and on Arm-PCR targeting CDR3 regions. TCRdb fed the multiplex PCR reads into MiXCR, producing one record per CDR3 protein. Of 600,000 to 650,000 distinct CDR3 sequences in the sample, around 15% were seen once. The sample was also linked to a second study, of T cells in Graves' hyperthyroidism and ophthalmopathy.

The sequencing here drew on peripheral blood mononuclear cells (PBMCs), taken at new diagnosis, from a patient treated with antithyroid drugs. The receptors were sampled from a woman aged 30 to 39 with Graves disease.

This clonotype was recorded a few times. V and J are TRBV5-1 and TRBJ2-3; D possibly corresponds to TRBD1 (5 bases). Germline values: CDR1 SGHRS, CDR2 YFSETQ. V lost 3 bases and J 1 base, leaving 15 bases between the germline ends. The CDR3 totals 16 residues. CDR3 loop: CASSSNARAGTDTQYF. In DNA form, the CDR3 reads TGCGCCAGCAGCTCCAACGCCAGGGCTGGCACAGATACGCAGTATTTT.

The gene calls are TRBV12-3 or TRBV12-4 and TRBJ2-1; 10 bases fit TRBD2. The CDR3 is 15 residues long. V lost 2 bases, J lost 8 bases, and 6 bases stayed unmatched. CDR3 bases: TGTGCCAGCAGTTTAAGAGCGGGAGGGTTGGATGAGCAGTTCTTC. Residues: CASSLRAGGLDEQFF.

V gene TRBV5-6 combines with J gene TRBJ1-3; no clear D. The CDR3 consists of 13 residues. V lost 2 bases and J lost 4, with 7 bases in between. CDR1 is SGHDT and CDR2 is YYEEEE in the germline V gene. CDR3 sequence (DNA): TGTGCCAGCAGCTTCGCCTCGGGAAACACCATATATTTT. Protein product: CASSFASGNTIYF.

This clonotype was picked up many times. The chain joins TRBV6-1 to TRBJ2-7; D is perhaps TRBD1 (6 bases). This CDR3 is built from 15 residues. The V gene lost 6 bases and the J gene lost 4 bases, with 19 bases spanning the gap. Per germline, CDR1 MNHNS and CDR2 SASEGT. Written as DNA, the CDR3 is TGTGCCAGCAGAGCCCTGGACAGAAGAAGGTACGAGCAGTACTTC. This encodes CASRALDRRRYEQYF.

This clonotype was counted at least ten times. The chain is built from TRBV11-2 and TRBJ1-1; D remains unclear. V lost 0 bases, J lost 3 bases, and 17 bases lay in between. The CDR3 has 17 residues. Germline V gives CDR1 SGHAT, CDR2 FQNNGV. This CDR3 is CASSLDDLQDEDTEAFF. CDR3 in DNA: TGTGCCAGCAGCTTAGATGATCTCCAGGATGAGGACACTGAAGCTTTCTTT.

Ten or more counts support this clonotype. Here the CDR3 DNA reads TGCAGTGCTAGAGATGGGCCCCGGACGAACACTGAAGCTTTCTTT. It specifies CSARDGPRTNTEAFF. The genes are TRBV20-1 and TRBJ1-1; D remains unclear. Between the trimmed V and J ends, which lost 0 bases and 1 base, there was a span of 12 bases. The germline V gene has CDR1 DFQATT and CDR2 SNEGSKA (reference sequence). CDR3 length equals 15 residues.

The J gene is TRBJ2-1, the V gene TRBV6-1; 8 bases line up with TRBD1. The germline V gene has CDR1 MNHNS and CDR2 SASEGT. The CDR3 has 16 residues. The J segment lost 9 bases and the V segment lost 4 bases, leaving 14 bases of the junction unmatched. CDR3 DNA: TGTGCCAGCAGTGTTGGAGGGGGACAGGCCCGGACTGAGCAGTTCTTC. Its translation is CASSVGGGQARTEQFF.

This clonotype occurred many times. The chain employs TRBV7-8 and TRBJ1-4; D remains unclear. The V end lost 5 bases, the J end lost 10 bases, and 8 bases lay between the germline ends. Germline CDR1 is SGHVS and CDR2 is FQNEAQ. The CDR3 runs to 11 residues. CDR3 protein: CASSPGPKLFF. CDR3 in DNA: TGTGCCAGCAGCCCAGGACCAAAACTGTTTTTT. Supplemented by reference TRBV7-8 and TRBJ1-4, the full variable domain reads GAGVSQSPRYKVAKRGQDVALRCDPISGHVSLFWYQQALGQGPEFLTYFQNEAQLDKSGLPSDRFFAERPEGSVSTLKIQRTQQEDSAVYLCASSPGPKLFFGSGTQLSVL.

At least ten counts were recorded for this clonotype. The chain links TRBV7-8 to TRBJ1-2; 7 nucleotides match TRBD1. The CDR3 covers 14 residues. V lost 3 bases and J lost 1; bases outside the gene matches: 2. The V gene's germline CDR1 is SGHVS and CDR2 FQNEAQ. This chain's CDR3 is CASSLNRGNYGYTF. The CDR3 region has the DNA TGTGCCAGCAGCTTGAACAGGGGTAACTATGGCTACACCTTC.

This clonotype has only a few counts. The chain is built from TRBV29-1 and TRBJ2-1, with TRBD2 identical over 8 bases. V was pared by 7 bases and J by 1 base, with 6 bases of the junction left unmatched. Germline loops: CDR1 SQVTM, CDR2 ANQGSEA. The CDR3 totals 14 residues. CDR3 sequence (DNA): TGCAGCGCCCCCCGGGAGGGGTCCTACAATGAGCAGTTCTTC. The encoded protein is CSAPREGSYNEQFF.

The sample holds a few counts of this clonotype. This chain links TRBV19 with TRBJ1-1; 9 nucleotides agree with TRBD1. J lost 2 bases, V lost 5 bases, and 6 bases had no gene match. Germline V gene data show CDR1 as LNHDA and CDR2 as SQIVND (reference sequence). There are 15 residues in the CDR3. The CDR3: CASSRDRVGNTEAFF. As DNA, the CDR3 is TGTGCCAGTAGTCGGGACAGGGTCGGAAACACTGAAGCTTTCTTT. The variable domain in full, with the rest retrieved from reference TRBV19 and TRBJ1-1, is DGGITQSPKYLFRKEGQNVTLSCEQNLNHDAMYWYRQDPGQGLRLIYYSQIVNDFQKGDIAEGYSVSREKKESFPLTVTSAQKNPTAFYLCASSRDRVGNTEAFFGQGTRLTVV.

The chain is built from TRBV4-1 and TRBJ1-3; possible D gene TRBD1, 5 bases. The CDR3 is 16 amino acids. Germline CDR1 and CDR2: MGHRA and YSYEKL. V dropped 4 bases and J dropped 0 bases, with 13 bases sitting between them. The CDR3 here is CASSPGRGSSGNTIYF. CDR3 bases: TGCGCCAGCAGCCCCGGTAGGGGTTCCTCTGGAAACACCATATATTTT.

The V call is TRBV20-1, the J call TRBJ2-1; D is possibly TRBD2 (5 bases). V lost 5 bases and J lost 6, with 11 bases in between. The CDR3 is made up of 12 amino acids. Looked up from germline, CDR1 is DFQATT and CDR2 is SNEGSKA (reference sequence). DNA for the CDR3: TGCAGTGCTCTCGGGATATCCAATGAGCAGTTCTTC. Its translation: CSALGISNEQFF.

The chain links TRBV2 to TRBJ2-3; 7 bases are a match to TRBD2. The trim removed 2 bases at V and 4 bases at J, leaving 6 bases unmatched. The CDR3 loop spans 15 amino acids. CDR1 and CDR2 (germline): SNHLY, FYNNEI. The CDR3 here is CASSERDYLPDTQYF. The CDR3 DNA reads TGTGCCAGCAGTGAAAGGGACTACCTCCCAGATACGCAGTATTTT.

This clonotype has only a few counts. The chain has TRBV9 and TRBJ1-1; D is unclear. The CDR3 has 12 amino acids. CDR1 and CDR2 (germline): SGDLS, YYNGEE. Deletions cut 3 bases from V and 7 bases from J, with 10 bases between. CDR3 nucleotide sequence: TGTGCCAGCAGCGGTTTGGAAGGTGAAGCTTTCTTT. Protein: CASSGLEGEAFF.

There are many counts of this clonotype. This chain links TRBV28 with TRBJ2-7, with 14 nucleotides matching TRBD2. Germline CDR1 MDHEN, CDR2 SYDVKM. The J segment lost 6 bases and the V segment lost 1 base, leaving 8 bases of the junction unmatched. This CDR3 is 17 amino acids long. The CDR3 sequence: CASSLSPLTSGRGEQYF. CDR3 nucleotides: TGTGCCAGCAGTTTATCCCCATTGACTAGCGGGAGGGGCGAGCAGTACTTC.

This clonotype was observed a handful of times. V usage is TRBV3-1 and J usage is TRBJ2-1; 13 nucleotides match TRBD2. Losses at the gene ends were 8 bases for V and 2 bases for J; bases not matched to a gene: 3. Germline V gene lookup returns CDR1 LGHDT and CDR2 YNNKEL (reference sequence). This CDR3 is 15 amino acids long. The CDR3 bases are TGTGCCAGCGCGGGACTAGCGGGGACCTACAATGAGCAGTTCTTC. Its protein is CASAGLAGTYNEQFF.

This clonotype was seen at least ten times. This chain connects TRBV28 to TRBJ2-3; possible D gene TRBD2, 6 bases. CDR1 is MDHEN and CDR2 is SYDVKM in the germline V gene. CDR3 length: 17 residues. V dropped 5 bases and J dropped 3 bases, with 21 bases sitting between them. CDR3 nucleotide sequence: TGTGCCAGCAGTCCTCTATGGGCGGGACGGGGGACAGATACGCAGTATTTT. It yields the protein CASSPLWAGRGTDTQYF.

This clonotype was seen repeatedly, ten times or more. The chain joins TRBV6-2 or TRBV6-3 to TRBJ1-2; D ambiguous. This CDR3 has 13 residues. Per germline, CDR1 MNHEY and CDR2 SVGEGT. Trimming took off 5 bases at V and 6 bases at J, with 13 bases between the two ends. The CDR3 reads CASSLKLRDGYTF. In DNA, the CDR3 is TGTGCCAGCAGTCTTAAGTTGAGGGATGGCTACACCTTC.

About this clonotype: A much larger clone differs by one base, so this may be a read error. The chain employs TRBV6-1 and TRBJ1-4; unclear D gene. CDR1 is MNHNS and CDR2 is SASEGT in the germline V gene. The CDR3 consists of 16 residues. V lost 1 base and J lost 8, with 17 bases in between. The CDR3 sequence: CASSEGAPERGEKLFF. The CDR3 coding sequence is TGTGCCAGCAGTGAAGGGGCTCCGGAGCGCGGCGAAAAACTGTTTTTT.

Many counts were recorded for this clonotype. The chain has TRBV14 and TRBJ2-7; TRBD2 is a possible D gene (6 bases). CDR1 SGHDN and CDR2 FVKESK come from the germline V gene. This CDR3 spans 14 amino acids. Between the trimmed V and J ends, which lost 6 bases and 0 bases, there was a span of 12 bases. This CDR3 is CASSPGLSSYEQYF. CDR3 bases: TGTGCCAGCAGTCCGGGACTTAGCTCCTACGAGCAGTACTTC.

This clonotype was found a few times. CDR3 DNA sequence: TGTGCCAGCAGGCCCGCGGGGGCCGTCTCTGGAAACACCATATATTTT. Translated: CASRPAGAVSGNTIYF. This sequence joins TRBV6-1 and TRBJ1-3, with D perhaps TRBD1 (6 bases). The V gene's germline CDR1 is MNHNS and CDR2 SASEGT. The V and J ends lost 6 bases and 0 bases respectively, with 15 bases between them. CDR3 size: 16 residues.

This clonotype was counted between two and nine times. This chain joins TRBV3-1 and TRBJ2-7; 8 bases fit TRBD2. With V trimmed by 1 base and J by 1 base, 6 bases remained unmatched. CDR3 length: 16 amino acids. CDR1 is LGHDT and CDR2 is YNNKEL in the germline V gene (reference sequence). This CDR3 reads CASSQAIAGLSYEQYF. The DNA of the CDR3 is TGTGCCAGCAGCCAAGCGATAGCGGGACTATCCTACGAGCAGTACTTC.

This clonotype showed up just a few times. The gene calls are TRBV2 and TRBJ2-2; D is uncertain. This CDR3 contains 13 residues. V was trimmed by 3 bases and J by 4 bases, leaving 6 bases between them. In germline, CDR1 is SNHLY, CDR2 FYNNEI. The CDR3 nucleotides read TGTGCCAGCAGTGAGGAGACCACCGGGGAGCTGTTTTTT. Its translation is CASSEETTGELFF.

CDR3 region: CASSPGTRAWGELFF. In nucleotides, the CDR3 is TGTGCCAGCTCACCAGGGACCCGGGCTTGGGGAGAACTGTTTTTT. The V gene is TRBV18, the J gene TRBJ1-4; D perhaps matches TRBD1 (5 bases). This CDR3 has 15 amino acids. Between the trimmed V and J ends, which lost 2 bases and 12 bases, there was a span of 19 bases. Germline loops: CDR1 KGHSH, CDR2 LQKENI.

The rearrangement uses TRBV2 and TRBJ2-7; 7 nucleotides align to TRBD2. Germline lookup yields CDR1 SNHLY and CDR2 FYNNEI. V was pared by 7 bases and J by 4 bases, with 16 bases of the junction left unmatched. The CDR3 length is 16 residues. The CDR3, as DNA: TGTGCCAGCACCACTCCCCGGAGCGGGACCACGTACGAGCAGTACTTC. The encoded protein is CASTTPRSGTTYEQYF.